This entry lists 20 T cell receptor beta chains sequenced from one sample in a study of cytomegalovirus exposure and HLA in healthy donors. Primers for the PCR totalled 60 Vbeta and 13 Jbeta. Assay: immunoSEQ multiplex PCR; the TCRdb copy retains only in-frame clones and omits some. The sample contains over 85,000 clones, roughly three quarters of which appear only once. The sequenced sample was PBMCs. Receptor source: a woman aged 35 to 49 in good health and CMV-seronegative.

V usage is TRBV9 and J usage is TRBJ1-1, with 8 bases aligning to TRBD1. The CDR3 consists of 14 residues. Germline CDR1 reads SGDLS; CDR2 reads YYNGEE. Trimming cost V 1 base and J 7 bases; bases outside gene matches: 6. DNA of the CDR3: TGTGCCAGCAGCGTAAGCGCAGGGGGCCGTGAAGCTTTCTTT. Amino acid sequence: CASSVSAGGREAFF.

Regarding this clone: One junction end does not reproduce the germline sequence, and a read error may be involved. The chain couples TRBV7-7 to TRBJ2-5; 9 positions match TRBD2. The CDR3 covers 16 residues. Germline values: CDR1 SSHAT, CDR2 FNYEAQ (reference sequence). The CDR3 sequence: CASSLVFAGGQETQYF. DNA of the CDR3: TGTGCTAGCAGCTTAGTATTTGCGGGGGGGCAAGAGACCCAGTACTTC.

J is TRBJ2-1 and V is TRBV7-7; 12 positions match TRBD2. With 1 base clipped from V and 6 bases from J, the junction kept 10 bases outside the gene matches. Germline values: CDR1 SSHAT, CDR2 FNYEAQ (reference sequence). The CDR3 covers 18 residues. The CDR3 sequence is CASSLGDSLAGGLNEQFF. The CDR3 DNA reads TGTGCCAGCAGCTTAGGGGACTCACTAGCGGGGGGACTCAATGAGCAGTTCTTC.

The J gene is TRBJ2-6, the V gene TRBV11-2; D call uncertain. Germline assignment: CDR1 SGHAT and CDR2 FQNNGV. The length of the CDR3 is 15 residues. Deletions cut 0 bases from V and 1 base from J, with 4 bases between. The CDR3 protein is CASSLDPSGANVLTF. The CDR3 region has the DNA TGTGCCAGCAGCTTAGATCCGTCTGGGGCCAACGTCCTGACTTTC.

The chain combines TRBV29-1 with TRBJ1-5; 8 bases line up with TRBD1. J lost 7 bases, V lost 6 bases, and 8 bases had no gene match. CDR1 is SQVTM and CDR2 is ANQGSEA in the germline V gene. The CDR3 is 13 residues long. The CDR3 nucleotides read TGCAGCGTCGGACAGGGATCAGGGCAGCCCCAGCATTTT. Translated: CSVGQGSGQPQHF.

The chain uses TRBV18 and TRBJ2-3, with D perhaps TRBD2 (5 bases). This CDR3 has 14 amino acids. Trimming removed 3 bases at V and 6 bases at J, with 13 bases between. The germline gives CDR1 KGHSH, CDR2 LQKENI. Here the CDR3 DNA reads TGTGCCAGCTCACCGGTGGAGGTAGTTGATACGCAGTATTTT. It translates to CASSPVEVVDTQYF.

The genes are TRBV6-5 and TRBJ2-7; TRBD1 aligns across 8 bases. The germline V gene has CDR1 MNHEY and CDR2 SVGAGI. V dropped 7 bases and J dropped 3; count of bases not matched to a gene: 5. The CDR3 covers 13 residues. Here the CDR3 DNA reads TGTGCCAGCACGACAGGGGAAAACTACGAGCAGTACTTC. Translating gives CASTTGENYEQYF.

This clone was recorded a few times. The chain carries TRBV2 and TRBJ2-3; 10 positions match TRBD2. Germline loops: CDR1 SNHLY, CDR2 FYNNEI. The CDR3 loop spans 16 amino acids. With V trimmed by 3 bases and J by 4 bases, 7 bases remained unmatched. This CDR3 reads CASSDDSSGSADTQYF. The CDR3 region has the DNA TGTGCCAGCAGTGACGACTCTAGCGGGAGTGCAGATACGCAGTATTTT.

CDR3 DNA: TGTGCCAGCAGCTGGGGGCTAGCCGCCTACGAGCAGTACTTC. Translated: CASSWGLAAYEQYF. The rearrangement joins TRBV14 to TRBJ2-5, with D possibly TRBD1 on 6 matching bases. The J call could be wrong; TRBJ2-7 is a better fit for the DNA end. Per germline, CDR1 SGHDN and CDR2 FVKESK. The CDR3 spans 14 residues.

There are many counts of this clone. The chain uses TRBV7-8 and TRBJ2-1, with 9 bases fitting TRBD1. The length of the CDR3 is 16 residues. Germline CDR1 is SGHVS and CDR2 is FQNEAQ. The V gene end was trimmed by 4 bases and the J gene end by 6 bases; junction bases not matched to a gene: 10. The CDR3 spells CASSSLPGQGVNEQFF. In DNA, the CDR3 is TGTGCCAGCAGCTCCCTACCGGGACAGGGCGTCAATGAGCAGTTCTTC.

The J gene is TRBJ1-1, the V gene TRBV30, with 9 bases identical to TRBD1. V trimming: 1 base; J trimming: 2 bases; junction bases outside the gene matches: 2. The CDR3 contains 14 residues. Per germline, CDR1 GTSNPN and CDR2 SVGIG (reference sequence). As DNA, the CDR3 is TGTGCCTGGAGTGGGGACAGGGCTAACACTGAAGCTTTCTTT. It encodes CAWSGDRANTEAFF.

This chain uses TRBV7-8 with TRBJ2-3; the D is unclear. This CDR3 spans 13 amino acids. V shed 11 bases and J shed 6 bases, with 18 bases lying between them. The germline gives CDR1 SGHVS, CDR2 FQNEAQ. The CDR3 DNA reads as TGTGCCGCCGCAGACGGAGAGTCTGATACGCAGTATTTT. The encoded protein is CAAADGESDTQYF.

This chain joins TRBV2 and TRBJ1-2; possible D gene TRBD1, 6 bases. V was cut by 4 bases and J by 7 bases, with 13 bases left in between. The CDR3 has 13 amino acids. Germline CDR1 SNHLY, CDR2 FYNNEI. The chain's CDR3 is CASSAGGLGGYTF. CDR3 nucleotides: TGTGCCAGCAGTGCGGGGGGGCTGGGTGGCTACACCTTC.

This clone was seen more than once but under ten times. The chain uses TRBV5-1 and TRBJ1-1; TRBD1 is a possible D gene (6 bases). The germline gives CDR1 SGHRS, CDR2 YFSETQ. The CDR3 is 14 amino acids. Trimming pared 4 bases from V and 3 bases from J, leaving 13 bases between. CDR3 residues: CASSPRGGDTEAFF. CDR3 sequence (DNA): TGCGCCAGCAGCCCCAGGGGTGGGGACACTGAAGCTTTCTTT.

The J gene is TRBJ2-7, the V gene TRBV19, with D maybe TRBD1 (5 bases). The V gene lost 7 bases and the J gene lost 4 bases, with 14 bases spanning the gap. CDR3 length: 13 residues. Germline V gives CDR1 LNHDA, CDR2 SQIVND (reference sequence). CDR3: CASNGPNRYEQYF. CDR3 in DNA: TGTGCCAGTAATGGCCCCAACAGGTACGAGCAGTACTTC.

This clone came up once. This chain joins TRBV30 and TRBJ1-6, with TRBD1 matching over 8 bases. This CDR3 comprises 15 residues. Per germline, CDR1 GTSNPN and CDR2 SVGIG (reference sequence). Trimming at V came to 4 bases and at J to 10 bases, leaving 12 bases not matched to a gene. The chain's CDR3 is CAWTPPDRVGSPLHF. CDR3 coding DNA: TGTGCCTGGACCCCACCGGACAGGGTAGGGTCACCCCTCCACTTT.

The V call is TRBV7-9, the J call TRBJ1-2; 7 bases line up with TRBD1. Unmatched junction bases numbered 9, after V lost 0 bases and J lost 8 bases. Germline lookup yields CDR1 SEHNR and CDR2 FQNEAQ (reference sequence). CDR3 length: 15 residues. The CDR3 sequence: CASSLAGRQGSGYTF. CDR3 sequence (DNA): TGTGCCAGCAGCTTAGCGGGCAGACAGGGTTCCGGCTACACCTTC.

In this sample, this clone turned up a few times. The chain recombines TRBV5-1 with TRBJ2-1; weak D call: TRBD1 (5 bases). The CDR3 spans 11 residues. The V gene lost 0 bases and the J gene lost 15 bases, with 10 bases spanning the gap. Germline assignment: CDR1 SGHRS and CDR2 YFSETQ. The CDR3 spells CASSLDRLWFF. CDR3 DNA: TGCGCCAGCAGCTTGGACAGGTTGTGGTTCTTC.

The chain couples TRBV28 to TRBJ2-6, with D unresolved. Germline CDR1 reads MDHEN; CDR2 reads SYDVKM. The CDR3 consists of 17 residues. Trimming pared 3 bases from V and 0 bases from J, leaving 12 bases between. CDR3 in amino acids: CASSLRQLLSGANVLTF. The DNA of the CDR3 is TGTGCCAGCAGTTTGAGGCAGCTTCTCTCTGGGGCCAACGTCCTGACTTTC.

The V call is TRBV10-3, the J call TRBJ1-2, with D perhaps matching TRBD1 (5 bases). Trimming stripped 10 bases from V and 8 bases from J, with 23 bases between. Per the germline V gene, CDR1 is ENHRY and CDR2 is SYGVKD. The CDR3 is 14 amino acids. The CDR3 sequence is CATRDPTVGRGYTF. The CDR3 DNA reads TGTGCCACGCGGGACCCTACCGTAGGCCGCGGCTACACCTTC.